This TCR beta chain was identified in a study of CD8 T cells in Susac syndrome. In this sample, this clonotype turned up once. Random hexamers primed reverse transcription of 0.5 to 1 ug RNA. TCRdb reprocessed the immunoSEQ multiplex PCR reads with MiXCR, giving one entry per CDR3 protein. The table has about 85,000 distinct CDR3 sequences, just under 95% seen once; the top ten hold roughly 0.26%. In germline, CDR1 is LGHNA, CDR2 YNFKEQ. The CDR3 totals 14 residues. V gave up 6 bases and J gave up 5 bases, with 14 bases separating them. Sequenced sample: CD8+ T cells from PBMCs. The V gene is TRBV4-2, the J gene TRBJ2-1; D assignment may be TRBD1 or TRBD2 (5 bases each). This sequence was found in a human donor in good health. CDR3 nucleotides: TGTGCCAGCAGAGTCGGGACCGCGAACAATGAGCAGTTCTTC. This encodes CASRVGTANNEQFF.